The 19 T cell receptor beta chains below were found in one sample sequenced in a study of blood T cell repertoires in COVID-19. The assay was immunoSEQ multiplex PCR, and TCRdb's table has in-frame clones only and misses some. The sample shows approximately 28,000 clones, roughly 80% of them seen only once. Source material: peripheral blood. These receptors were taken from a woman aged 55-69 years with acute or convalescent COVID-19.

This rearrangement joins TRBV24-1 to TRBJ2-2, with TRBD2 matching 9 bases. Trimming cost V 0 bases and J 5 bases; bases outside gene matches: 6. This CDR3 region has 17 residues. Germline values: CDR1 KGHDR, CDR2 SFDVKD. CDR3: CATSDLSRGGRTGELFF. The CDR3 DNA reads TGTGCCACCAGTGATTTGTCGCGGGGGGGAAGAACCGGGGAGCTGTTTTTT.

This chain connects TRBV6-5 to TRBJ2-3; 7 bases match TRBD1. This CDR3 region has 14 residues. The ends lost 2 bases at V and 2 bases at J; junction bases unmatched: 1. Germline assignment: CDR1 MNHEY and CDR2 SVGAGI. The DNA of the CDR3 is TGTGCCAGCAGTTACGGGACAGTCACAGATACGCAGTATTTT. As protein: CASSYGTVTDTQYF.

Here the CDR3 reads CASSQGQGIDYGYTF. The CDR3 DNA follows: TGTGCCAGCAGTCAGGGACAGGGGATCGACTATGGCTACACCTTC. The gene calls are TRBV7-9 and TRBJ1-2; 10 positions match TRBD1. In germline, CDR1 is SEHNR, CDR2 FQNEAQ (reference sequence). Trimming removed 6 bases from V and 3 bases from J; junction bases left unmatched: 7. The CDR3 sequence is 15 residues long. Complete variable domain (other parts from reference TRBV7-9 and TRBJ1-2): DTGVSQNPRHKITKRGQNVTFRCDPISEHNRLYWYRQTLGQGPEFLTYFQNEAQLEKSRLLSDRFSAERPKGSFSTLEIQRTEQGDSAMYLCASSQGQGIDYGYTFGSGTRLTVV.

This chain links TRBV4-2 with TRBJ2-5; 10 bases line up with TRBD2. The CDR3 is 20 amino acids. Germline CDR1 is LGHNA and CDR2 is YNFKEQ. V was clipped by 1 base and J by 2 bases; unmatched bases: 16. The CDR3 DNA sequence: TGTGCCAGCAGCCAAGGTAGAGCGGGGGGGCGTGGCACCCCACAAGAGACCCAGTACTTC. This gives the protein CASSQGRAGGRGTPQETQYF.

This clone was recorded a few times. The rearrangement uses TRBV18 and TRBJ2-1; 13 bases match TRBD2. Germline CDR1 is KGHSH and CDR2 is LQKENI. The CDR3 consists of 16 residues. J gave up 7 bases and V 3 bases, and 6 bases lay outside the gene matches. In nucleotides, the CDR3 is TGTGCCAGCTCACCCCGTGGACTAGCGGGGGTGAATGAGCAGTTCTTC. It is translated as CASSPRGLAGVNEQFF.

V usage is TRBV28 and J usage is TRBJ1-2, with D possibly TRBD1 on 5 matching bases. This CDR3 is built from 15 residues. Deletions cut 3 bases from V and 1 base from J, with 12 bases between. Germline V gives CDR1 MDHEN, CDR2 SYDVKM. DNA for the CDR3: TGTGCCAGCAGTTTTCAACAGGCTCGTAACTATGGCTACACCTTC. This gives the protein CASSFQQARNYGYTF.

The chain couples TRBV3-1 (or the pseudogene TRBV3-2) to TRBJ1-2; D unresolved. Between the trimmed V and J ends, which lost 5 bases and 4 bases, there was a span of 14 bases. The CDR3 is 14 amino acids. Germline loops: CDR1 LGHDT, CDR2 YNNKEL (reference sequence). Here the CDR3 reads CASSRRVVPYGYTF. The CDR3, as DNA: TGTGCCAGCAGCAGGAGGGTAGTACCCTATGGCTACACCTTC.

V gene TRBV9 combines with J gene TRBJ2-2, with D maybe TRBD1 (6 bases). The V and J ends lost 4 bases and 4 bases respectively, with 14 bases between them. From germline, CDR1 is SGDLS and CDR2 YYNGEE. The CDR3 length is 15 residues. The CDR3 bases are TGTGCCAGCAGCCCTGGGGGCGGCGGCACCGGGGAGCTGTTTTTT. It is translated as CASSPGGGGTGELFF.

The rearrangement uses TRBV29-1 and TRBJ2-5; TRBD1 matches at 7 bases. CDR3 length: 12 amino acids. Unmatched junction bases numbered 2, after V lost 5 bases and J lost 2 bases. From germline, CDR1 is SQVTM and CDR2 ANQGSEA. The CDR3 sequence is CSVRTGQETQYF. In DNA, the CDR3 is TGCAGCGTTCGGACAGGACAAGAGACCCAGTACTTC. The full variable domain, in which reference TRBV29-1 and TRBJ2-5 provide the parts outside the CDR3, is SAVISQKPSRDICQRGTSLTIQCQVDSQVTMMFWYRQQPGQSLTLIATANQGSEATYESGFVIDKFPISRPNLTFSTLTVSNMSPEDSSIYLCSVRTGQETQYFGPGTRLLVL.

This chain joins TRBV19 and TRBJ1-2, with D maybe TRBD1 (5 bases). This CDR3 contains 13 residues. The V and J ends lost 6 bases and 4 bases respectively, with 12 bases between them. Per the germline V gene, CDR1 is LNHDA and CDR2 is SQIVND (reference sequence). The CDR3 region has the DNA TGTGCCAGTAGGGGTCAGGGCCGCTATGGCTACACCTTC. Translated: CASRGQGRYGYTF.

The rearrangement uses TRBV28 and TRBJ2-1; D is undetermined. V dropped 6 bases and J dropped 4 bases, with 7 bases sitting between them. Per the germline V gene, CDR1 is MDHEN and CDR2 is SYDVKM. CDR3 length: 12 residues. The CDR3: CASSPQYNEQFF. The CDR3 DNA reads TGTGCCAGCAGCCCTCAGTACAATGAGCAGTTCTTC.

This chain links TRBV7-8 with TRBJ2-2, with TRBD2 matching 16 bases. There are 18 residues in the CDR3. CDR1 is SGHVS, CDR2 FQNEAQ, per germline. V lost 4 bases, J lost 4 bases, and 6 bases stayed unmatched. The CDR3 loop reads CASSSGLAGGPSTGELFF. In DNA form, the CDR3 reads TGTGCCAGCAGCTCGGGACTAGCGGGGGGGCCGAGCACCGGGGAGCTGTTTTTT.

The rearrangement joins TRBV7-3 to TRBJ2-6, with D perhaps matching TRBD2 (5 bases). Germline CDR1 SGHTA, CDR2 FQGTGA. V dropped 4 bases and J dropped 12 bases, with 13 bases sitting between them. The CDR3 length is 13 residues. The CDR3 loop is CASSSTTGGVLTF. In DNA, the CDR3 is TGTGCCAGCAGCTCCACGACCGGAGGCGTCCTGACTTTC.

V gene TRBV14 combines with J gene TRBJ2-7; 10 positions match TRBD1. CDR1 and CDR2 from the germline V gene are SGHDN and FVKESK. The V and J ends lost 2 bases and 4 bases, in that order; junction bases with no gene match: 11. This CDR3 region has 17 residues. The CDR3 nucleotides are TGTGCCAGCAGCCAAATCCCGGGACAGGGGTTGTATTACGAGCAGTACTTC. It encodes CASSQIPGQGLYYEQYF.

The CDR3 nucleotides are TGTGCCAGCAGGACTACTAACACCGGGGAGCTGTTTTTT. As protein: CASRTTNTGELFF. The chain combines TRBV28 with TRBJ2-2, with D perhaps matching TRBD2 (5 bases). Germline CDR1 MDHEN, CDR2 SYDVKM. Deletions cut 6 bases from V and 2 bases from J, with 7 bases between. The CDR3 is made up of 13 amino acids.

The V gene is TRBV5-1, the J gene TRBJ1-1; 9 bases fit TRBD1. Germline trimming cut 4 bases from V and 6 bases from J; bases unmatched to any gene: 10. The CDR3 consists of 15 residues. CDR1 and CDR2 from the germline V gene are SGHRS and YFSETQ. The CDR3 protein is CASSNRGQGSSEAFF. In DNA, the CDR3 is TGCGCCAGCAGCAACCGGGGACAGGGAAGCTCTGAAGCTTTCTTT.

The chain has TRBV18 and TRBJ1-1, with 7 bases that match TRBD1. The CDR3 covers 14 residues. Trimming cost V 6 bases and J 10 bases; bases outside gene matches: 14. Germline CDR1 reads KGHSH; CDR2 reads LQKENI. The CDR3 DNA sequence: TGTGCCAGCTCGTCTGAGGGGGCGCGGGATCGAGCTTTCTTT. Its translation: CASSSEGARDRAFF. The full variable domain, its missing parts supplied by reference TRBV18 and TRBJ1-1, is NAGVMQNPRHLVRRRGQEARLRCSPMKGHSHVYWYRQLPEEGLKFMVYLQKENIIDESGMPKERFSAEFPKEGPSILRIQQVVRGDSAAYFCASSSEGARDRAFFGQGTRLTVV.

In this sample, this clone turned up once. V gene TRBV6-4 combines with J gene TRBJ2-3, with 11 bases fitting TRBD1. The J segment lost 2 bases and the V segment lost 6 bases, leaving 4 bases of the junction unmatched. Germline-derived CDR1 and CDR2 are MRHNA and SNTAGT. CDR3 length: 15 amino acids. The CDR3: CASRDRGLSTDTQYF. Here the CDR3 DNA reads TGTGCCAGCAGGGACAGGGGGCTTTCCACAGATACGCAGTATTTT.

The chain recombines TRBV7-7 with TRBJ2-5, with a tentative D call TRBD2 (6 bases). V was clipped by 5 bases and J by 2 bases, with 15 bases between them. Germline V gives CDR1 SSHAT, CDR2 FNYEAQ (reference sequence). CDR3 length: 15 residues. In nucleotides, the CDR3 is TGTGCCAGCAGCCCAAGGGGACTTCTACAAGAGACCCAGTACTTC. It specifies CASSPRGLLQETQYF.